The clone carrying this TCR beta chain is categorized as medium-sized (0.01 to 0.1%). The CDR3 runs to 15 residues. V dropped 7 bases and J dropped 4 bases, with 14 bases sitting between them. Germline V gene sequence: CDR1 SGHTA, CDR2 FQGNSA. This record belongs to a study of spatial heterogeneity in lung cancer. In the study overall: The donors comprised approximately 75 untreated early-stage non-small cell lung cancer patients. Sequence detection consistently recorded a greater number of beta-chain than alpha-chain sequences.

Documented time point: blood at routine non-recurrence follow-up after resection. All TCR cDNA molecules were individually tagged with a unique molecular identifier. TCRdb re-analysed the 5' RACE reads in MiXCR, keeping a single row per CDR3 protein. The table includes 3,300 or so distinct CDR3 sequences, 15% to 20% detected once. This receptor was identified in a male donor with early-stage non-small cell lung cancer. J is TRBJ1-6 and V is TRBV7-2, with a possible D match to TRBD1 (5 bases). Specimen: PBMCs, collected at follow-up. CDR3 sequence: CASISGWGYNSPLHF. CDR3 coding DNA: TGTGCCAGCATTTCCGGGTGGGGGTATAATTCACCCCTCCACTTT.